The 18 T cell receptor beta chains below all came from one sample that was sequenced in a study of shared clonotypes between healthy human individuals. Here immunoSEQ multiplex PCR was the method, and the copy in TCRdb shows in-frame clones only, minus some. The data contain some 1.5 million clones, approximately 98% of them singletons. The sample taken for sequencing was naive CD4+ T cells sorted from blood. As for subset: CD45RA+ positively selected. The receptors originated from a young man in good health.

The chain combines TRBV27 with TRBJ1-2; 9 bases agree with TRBD1. CDR1 is MNHEY, CDR2 SMNVEV, per germline (reference sequence). The CDR3 consists of 15 residues. V lost 3 bases, J lost 8 bases, and 10 bases stayed unmatched. The CDR3 nucleotides are TGTGCCAGCAGTTTGATCCGGGACAGGGAAGGCGGCTACACCTTC. Its translation: CASSLIRDREGGYTF.

In the case of this clone: The sample carries other DNA sequences with the same CDR3. V and J are TRBV5-1 and TRBJ1-4; D possibly corresponds to TRBD1 (5 bases). CDR1 and CDR2 from the germline V gene are SGHRS and YFSETQ. The CDR3 covers 13 residues. Trimming removed 1 base from V and 6 bases from J, with 7 bases in between. The CDR3 sequence: CASSLQGDEKLFF. As DNA, the CDR3 is TGCGCCAGCAGCTTGCAGGGTGATGAAAAACTGTTTTTT.

The J gene is TRBJ1-2, the V gene TRBV28; TRBD1 might be the D (5 bases). The germline V and J ends were trimmed by 6 bases and 4 bases, with 12 bases remaining between them. The germline V gene has CDR1 MDHEN and CDR2 SYDVKM. The length of the CDR3 is 13 residues. For the CDR3, the DNA is TGTGCCAGCAGCCAAGTCCAGGGCTATGGCTACACCTTC. Protein product: CASSQVQGYGYTF.

The chain joins TRBV6-5 to TRBJ2-7, with 8 positions matching TRBD1. Germline V lookup: CDR1 MNHEY, CDR2 SVGAGI. The CDR3 contains 15 residues. V shed 0 bases and J 4 bases; nucleotides not matched to a gene: 5. The CDR3 is CASSYSRTGRYEQYF. DNA for the CDR3: TGTGCCAGCAGTTACTCAAGGACAGGGAGGTACGAGCAGTACTTC.

Only a few counts were recorded for this clone. The CDR3 here is CASSPTGSGGTYEQYF. The CDR3 DNA is TGCGCCAGCAGCCCAACGGGTAGCGGGGGAACCTACGAGCAGTACTTC. V gene TRBV5-1 combines with J gene TRBJ2-7, with 9 positions matching TRBD2. The ends lost 4 bases at V and 2 bases at J; junction bases unmatched: 10. The length of the CDR3 is 16 residues. CDR1 is SGHRS, CDR2 YFSETQ, per germline.

The CDR3 bases are TGTGCCAGCAGCGTCGATGGAGGTAGCACAGATACGCAGTATTTT. The encoded protein is CASSVDGGSTDTQYF. This rearrangement joins TRBV5-4 to TRBJ2-3; D is perhaps TRBD2 (5 bases). Germline assignment: CDR1 SGHNT and CDR2 YYREEE (reference sequence). V gave up 4 bases and J gave up 0 bases, with 12 bases separating them. This CDR3 contains 15 residues.

The rearrangement links TRBV7-3 to TRBJ2-3; D is unresolved. With 5 bases removed from V and 3 bases from J, the gap between germline ends came to 6 bases. CDR1 is SGHTA, CDR2 FQGTGA, per germline. The CDR3 consists of 12 residues. Here the CDR3 reads CASSQGTDTQYF. DNA of the CDR3: TGTGCCAGCAGCCAAGGGACAGATACGCAGTATTTT.

The chain employs TRBV2 and TRBJ2-5; TRBD2 is a possible D gene (5 bases). The CDR3 covers 13 residues. Germline V gene data show CDR1 as SNHLY and CDR2 as FYNNEI. V lost 5 bases and J lost 4, with 11 bases in between. This CDR3 reads CASSFTRGETQYF. CDR3 coding DNA: TGTGCCAGCAGTTTTACTAGAGGAGAGACCCAGTACTTC.

This chain uses TRBV6-1 with TRBJ2-1; unclear D gene. Germline V CDR1 and CDR2: MNHNS, SASEGT. Trimming took 7 bases from V and 7 from J, leaving 11 bases between them. This CDR3 comprises 12 residues. The CDR3 DNA reads as TGTGCCAGCACGTCCCTAGGAAATGAGCAGTTCTTC. Protein product: CASTSLGNEQFF.

This chain links TRBV21-1 with TRBJ2-5; the listed D gene, TRBD2, was not tested against the DNA. TRBV21-1 is noted as a pseudogene. This CDR3 has 12 residues. CDR3 sequence reads: CASSKVGGTQYF. CDR3 nucleotides: TGTGCCAGCAGCAAAGTTGGAGGAACCCAGTACTTC.

The rearrangement joins TRBV5-1 to TRBJ2-4, with TRBD2 identical over 14 bases. Per the germline V gene, CDR1 is SGHRS and CDR2 is YFSETQ. V was clipped by 2 bases and J by 9 bases; unmatched bases: 1. The CDR3 extends over 14 amino acids. CDR3 sequence (DNA): TGCGCCAGCAGCTTCGGGACTAGCGGGAGCATTCAGTACTTC. Encoded protein: CASSFGTSGSIQYF.

About this clone: A much larger clone lies one base from this, so it may be a read error. The chain combines TRBV5-1 with TRBJ2-1; 7 positions agree with TRBD2. Germline CDR1 is SGHRS and CDR2 is YFSETQ. Unmatched junction bases numbered 1, after V lost 1 base and J lost 6 bases. CDR3 length equals 13 residues. CDR3 amino acids: CASSLPGGNEQFF. The CDR3 nucleotides read TGCGCCAGCAGCTTGCCGGGGGGCAATGAGCAGTTCTTC.

The V call is TRBV14, the J call TRBJ2-7; 9 bases are shared with TRBD2. Germline V gene data show CDR1 as SGHDN and CDR2 as FVKESK. The CDR3 runs 14 residues. V lost 3 bases to trimming and J lost 2 bases; unmatched junction nucleotides: 2. The CDR3 region is CASSQAGGAYEQYF. As DNA, the CDR3 is TGTGCCAGCAGCCAGGCGGGAGGGGCCTACGAGCAGTACTTC.

V is TRBV27 and J is TRBJ2-2; possibly TRBD2 for D (6 bases). Trimming shortened V by 7 bases and J by 5 bases, and 23 bases separated the two germline ends. The CDR3 length is 17 residues. Germline values: CDR1 MNHEY, CDR2 SMNVEV (reference sequence). CDR3 amino acids: CASTLRVSGGSTGELFF. The CDR3 DNA reads TGTGCCAGCACTCTAAGGGTATCCGGGGGATCAACCGGGGAGCTGTTTTTT.

This clone was observed once. The chain carries TRBV11-2 and TRBJ2-7; D is unresolved. CDR3 length: 12 residues. V was clipped by 0 bases and J by 6 bases, with 6 bases between them. Germline-derived CDR1 and CDR2 are SGHAT and FQNNGV. The CDR3 loop is CASSLDLTEQYF. For the CDR3, the DNA is TGTGCCAGCAGCTTAGATCTAACCGAGCAGTACTTC.

V gene TRBV6-5 combines with J gene TRBJ2-3; TRBD1 is a possible D gene (6 bases). The CDR3 runs 14 residues. The V and J ends lost 8 bases and 0 bases respectively, with 12 bases between them. CDR1 and CDR2 from the germline V gene are MNHEY and SVGAGI. The CDR3 sequence: CASVGQGSTDTQYF. In DNA, the CDR3 is TGTGCCAGCGTTGGTCAGGGGAGCACAGATACGCAGTATTTT.

The V and J genes are TRBV7-9 and TRBJ2-5, with TRBD2 as a possible D gene (6 bases). V was shortened by 3 bases and J by 1 base, with 12 bases between the two germline ends. This CDR3 is built from 15 residues. The germline V gene has CDR1 SEHNR and CDR2 FQNEAQ (reference sequence). The CDR3 bases are TGTGCCAGCAGCTTCCGGGACTCCATCCAAGAGACCCAGTACTTC. It yields the protein CASSFRDSIQETQYF.

Notes on this clone: Other DNA sequences in this sample translate to the same CDR3. The rearrangement uses TRBV7-2 and TRBJ2-3; 10 nucleotides agree with TRBD2. From germline, CDR1 is SGHTA and CDR2 FQGNSA. The trim removed 3 bases at V and 1 base at J, leaving 4 bases unmatched. This CDR3 is built from 16 residues. The CDR3 reads CASSFGLAGGTDTQYF. The CDR3 nucleotides read TGTGCCAGCAGCTTTGGTCTAGCGGGAGGCACAGATACGCAGTATTTT.